The 12 T cell receptor beta chains in this list originate from one sample, sequenced in a study of blood T cell repertoires in COVID-19. Profiled with immunoSEQ multiplex PCR; TCRdb holds only in-frame clones, not every one. The sample shows 250,000 to 300,000 clones, about 89% of them seen only once. The specimen sequenced was peripheral blood. These receptors all stem from a woman aged 25 to 45 with COVID-19, enrolled during active disease.

Only one count was recorded for this clone. In nucleotides, the CDR3 is TGTGCCAGCAGCCACTGGACTGGGGAAGAGACCCAGTACTTC. Its translation is CASSHWTGEETQYF. V and J are TRBV3-1 (or the pseudogene TRBV3-2) and TRBJ2-5; weak D call: TRBD2 (5 bases). Germline V lookup: CDR1 LGHDT, CDR2 YNNKEL (reference sequence). The V end was cut by 3 bases, the J end by 3 bases, with 11 bases between. This CDR3 is 14 amino acids long.

The CDR3 region has the DNA TGTGCCAGCAGCCGGGGGAAGAATCTGAACACTGAAGCTTTCTTT. This translates into CASSRGKNLNTEAFF. V is TRBV5-8 and J is TRBJ1-1; TRBD1 might be the D (5 bases). Germline V CDR1 and CDR2: SGHTS, YDEGEE. CDR3 size: 15 residues. The V gene lost 4 bases and the J gene lost 0 bases, with 13 bases spanning the gap.

The J gene is TRBJ1-6, the V gene TRBV27, with TRBD1 matching 9 bases. V was pared by 2 bases and J by 7 bases, with 3 bases of the junction left unmatched. The CDR3 consists of 15 residues. Germline loops: CDR1 MNHEY, CDR2 SMNVEV (reference sequence). The CDR3 DNA reads as TGTGCCAGCAGTTTAGACAGGGGGTCAAATTCACCCCTCCACTTT. The encoded protein is CASSLDRGSNSPLHF.

A single count supports this clone. This chain connects TRBV30 to TRBJ1-1; unclear D gene. Germline V lookup: CDR1 GTSNPN, CDR2 SVGIG (reference sequence). V lost 3 bases and J 4 bases, leaving 9 bases between the germline ends. CDR3 size: 12 residues. CDR3 region: CAWSGILTEAFF. In nucleotides, the CDR3 is TGTGCCTGGAGCGGGATCCTCACTGAAGCTTTCTTT.

The chain has TRBV6-1 and TRBJ1-1; D possibly corresponds to TRBD1 (6 bases). From germline, CDR1 is MNHNS and CDR2 SASEGT. V shed 3 bases and J shed 1 base, with 12 bases lying between them. The CDR3 runs to 15 residues. The CDR3, as DNA: TGTGCCAGCAGTGACCCAGGACAGACGAACACTGAAGCTTTCTTT. Protein sequence: CASSDPGQTNTEAFF.

V and J are TRBV10-3 and TRBJ2-5; D possibly corresponds to TRBD2 (6 bases). Germline CDR1 and CDR2: ENHRY and SYGVKD. CDR3 length: 15 amino acids. Deletions cut 0 bases from V and 1 base from J, with 9 bases between. The CDR3 region is CAISESTAGQETQYF. DNA for the CDR3: TGTGCCATCAGTGAGTCGACAGCGGGCCAAGAGACCCAGTACTTC.

V usage is TRBV7-2 and J usage is TRBJ2-7, with 9 bases lining up with TRBD2. CDR3 length: 14 amino acids. The V and J ends lost 3 bases and 5 bases, in that order; junction bases with no gene match: 5. The germline CDR1 and CDR2 sequences are SGHTA and FQGNSA. The CDR3: CASSFRTSAHEQYF. CDR3 sequence (DNA): TGTGCCAGCAGCTTTAGGACTAGCGCTCACGAGCAGTACTTC.

On this clone: A read error may explain this, as a much larger clone is one base away. The gene calls are TRBV6-6 and TRBJ2-1; maybe TRBD2 (5 bases). Trimming removed 0 bases at V and 4 bases at J, with 7 bases between. Germline loops: CDR1 MNHNY, CDR2 SVGAGI (reference sequence). CDR3 length: 14 amino acids. CDR3 sequence: CASSYSTGYNEQFF. CDR3 nucleotides: TGTGCCAGCAGTTACTCGACGGGGTACAATGAGCAGTTCTTC.

This chain uses TRBV15 with TRBJ2-1, with a tentative D call TRBD2 (6 bases). Per germline, CDR1 LNHNV and CDR2 YYDKDF (reference sequence). The CDR3 is 16 amino acids. V was cut by 0 bases and J by 1 base, with 10 bases left in between. For the CDR3, the DNA is TGTGCCACCAGCAGAGACGGGAGTTTGTCCTACAATGAGCAGTTCTTC. Translating gives CATSRDGSLSYNEQFF.

The chain is built from TRBV2 and TRBJ2-2; perhaps TRBD2 as D (6 bases). The CDR3 runs 15 residues. Germline-derived CDR1 and CDR2 are SNHLY and FYNNEI. V shed 0 bases and J shed 5 bases, with 10 bases lying between them. CDR3 loop: CASSEAGEDTGELFF. Written as DNA, the CDR3 is TGTGCCAGCAGTGAAGCGGGGGAGGATACCGGGGAGCTGTTTTTT.

The rearrangement links TRBV3-1 (or the pseudogene TRBV3-2) to TRBJ1-1; D unclear. CDR1 and CDR2 from the germline V gene are LGHDT and YNNKEL (reference sequence). The ends were cut back, 0 bases at V and 2 bases at J, with 10 bases in the middle. This CDR3 spans 15 amino acids. This CDR3 reads CASSQDSAANTEAFF. CDR3 in DNA: TGTGCCAGCAGCCAAGATAGCGCGGCTAACACTGAAGCTTTCTTT.

The J gene is TRBJ1-2, the V gene TRBV15; D unresolved. V was clipped by 3 bases and J by 3 bases, with 5 bases between them. CDR3 length: 12 amino acids. Germline V gene sequence: CDR1 LNHNV, CDR2 YYDKDF (reference sequence). CDR3 DNA sequence: TGTGCCACCAGCAGGGGAGACTATGGCTACACCTTC. Translation gives CATSRGDYGYTF.